These 15 T cell receptor beta chains originate from one sample sequenced in a study of T cells in Graves' hyperthyroidism and ophthalmopathy. RNA transcripts gave rise to amplified TCR beta CDR3 regions. TCR CDR3 regions were first amplified by RT-PCR with HTBI primers. Each CDR3 protein is one row after TCRdb ran MiXCR on the multiplex PCR reads. The table has around 600,000 distinct CDR3 sequences, roughly 14% seen once; the top ten hold about an eighth. The specimen sequenced was blood. These receptors were collected from a woman between 45 and 60 years old with Graves' ophthalmopathy.

This clonotype was picked up a small number of times. The J gene is TRBJ1-2, the V gene TRBV28; no firm D call. V was shortened by 8 bases and J by 4 bases, with 8 bases between the two germline ends. This CDR3 is 11 amino acids long. The germline gives CDR1 MDHEN, CDR2 SYDVKM. The DNA for the CDR3 is TGTGCCAGCGACGGTCTCTATGGCTACACCTTC. It is translated as CASDGLYGYTF.

The chain joins TRBV4-3 to TRBJ2-2; D call uncertain. V was pared by 1 base and J by 4 bases, with 7 bases between. This CDR3 contains 14 residues. CDR1 is LGHNA, CDR2 YSLEER, per germline. CDR3 sequence reads: CASSQVTTTGELFF. The DNA of the CDR3 is TGCGCCAGCAGCCAAGTAACAACCACCGGGGAGCTGTTTTTT.

The chain employs TRBV4-1 and TRBJ2-1; D unresolved. V was trimmed by 3 bases and J by 0 bases, leaving 9 bases between them. The CDR3 is made up of 15 amino acids. Germline V gene lookup returns CDR1 MGHRA and CDR2 YSYEKL. The chain's CDR3 is CASSHRGSSYNEQFF. The CDR3 DNA reads TGCGCCAGCAGCCATCGCGGAAGCTCCTACAATGAGCAGTTCTTC.

This clonotype was observed many times. This rearrangement joins TRBV2 to TRBJ1-2; D is unresolved. The V end lost 3 bases, the J end lost 3 bases, and 11 bases lay between the germline ends. Germline V gene lookup returns CDR1 SNHLY and CDR2 FYNNEI. This CDR3 region has 14 residues. Here the CDR3 reads CASSEEGTDYGYTF. The CDR3 region has the DNA TGTGCCAGCAGTGAGGAAGGAACCGACTATGGCTACACCTTC.

The chain joins TRBV7-2 to TRBJ1-2; D is undetermined. The V gene's germline CDR1 is SGHTA and CDR2 FQGNSA. Trimming removed 3 bases from V and 7 bases from J, with 15 bases in between. The CDR3 length is 14 residues. CDR3 amino acids: CASSFGMAEVGYTF. CDR3 nucleotides: TGTGCCAGCAGCTTTGGGATGGCAGAGGTTGGCTACACCTTC.

This clonotype was picked up many times. This sequence joins TRBV28 and TRBJ2-3; 10 bases match TRBD2. V gave up 2 bases and J gave up 10 bases; unmatched junction bases: 6. The CDR3 runs 14 residues. Germline V gene data show CDR1 as MDHEN and CDR2 as SYDVKM. The DNA for the CDR3 is TGTGCCAGCAGTTTAGGGCTAGCGGGAGAGGCGCAGTATTTT. Protein: CASSLGLAGEAQYF. The full variable domain, in which reference TRBV28 and TRBJ2-3 provide the parts outside the CDR3, is DVKVTQSSRYLVKRTGEKVFLECVQDMDHENMFWYRQDPGLGLRLIYFSYDVKMKEKGDIPEGYSVSREKKERFSLILESASTNQTSMYLCASSLGLAGEAQYFGPGTRLTVL.

V usage is TRBV10-3 and J usage is TRBJ1-5; weak D call: TRBD1 (5 bases). Germline V lookup: CDR1 ENHRY, CDR2 SYGVKD. The CDR3 runs 15 residues. The V and J ends lost 5 bases and 0 bases respectively, with 11 bases between them. The CDR3 DNA reads TGTGCCATCAGTCCGGGACGGTATAGCAATCAGCCCCAGCATTTT. Translating it yields CAISPGRYSNQPQHF.

This clonotype came up many times. This chain joins TRBV7-9 and TRBJ2-5; 9 positions match TRBD2. The germline V gene has CDR1 SEHNR and CDR2 FQNEAQ (reference sequence). This CDR3 has 14 amino acids. Trimming at V came to 3 bases and at J to 6 bases, leaving 5 bases not matched to a gene. CDR3 in amino acids: CASSFLREGQTQYF. CDR3 DNA sequence: TGTGCCAGCAGCTTCCTGCGGGAGGGTCAGACCCAGTACTTC.

This clonotype occurred a few times. V and J are TRBV5-1 and TRBJ1-2; D remains ambiguous. Trimming left V 0 bases short and J 5 bases short, with 8 bases between. The CDR3 is 13 amino acids. Germline V gene data show CDR1 as SGHRS and CDR2 as YFSETQ. CDR3 loop: CASSLDMSYGYTF. The CDR3 coding sequence is TGCGCCAGCAGCTTGGATATGTCTTATGGCTACACCTTC.

This clonotype was recorded at least ten times. The V and J genes are TRBV6-2 or TRBV6-3 and TRBJ2-5, with a tentative D call TRBD2 (6 bases). Germline V gene sequence: CDR1 MNHEY, CDR2 SVGEGT. This CDR3 is built from 14 residues. Deletions cut 5 bases from V and 4 bases from J, with 14 bases between. CDR3 sequence (DNA): TGTGCCAGCAGTACCAGGGTGGGAGGAGAGACCCAGTACTTC. It codes for CASSTRVGGETQYF.

J is TRBJ2-1 and V is TRBV4-1, with 8 bases lining up with TRBD2. The V segment lost 1 base and the J segment 8 bases; nucleotides outside the gene matches: 10. This CDR3 comprises 16 residues. Germline values: CDR1 MGHRA, CDR2 YSYEKL. The CDR3 coding sequence is TGCGCCAGCAGCCAAGCATCCAGCGGGAGTATAGATGAGCAGTTCTTC. This encodes CASSQASSGSIDEQFF.

In this sample, this clonotype turned up many times. The V and J genes are TRBV18 and TRBJ2-7; 8 bases line up with TRBD1. The CDR3 is 15 amino acids. Germline trimming cut 3 bases from V and 5 bases from J; bases unmatched to any gene: 9. Germline loops: CDR1 KGHSH, CDR2 LQKENI. CDR3 DNA: TGTGCCAGCTCACCCGGACAGGGAGTTTTCCACGAGCAGTACTTC. It encodes CASSPGQGVFHEQYF.

Only a few counts were recorded for this clonotype. This may be a read error, as it is one base from a much larger clone. The V call is TRBV20-1, the J call TRBJ2-1; 11 bases align to TRBD2. This CDR3 is 18 amino acids long. After removal of 0 bases from V and 2 bases from J, the junction contained 9 bases not matched to a gene. Germline CDR1 and CDR2: DFQATT and SNEGSKA (reference sequence). CDR3 sequence: CSARDLTSGGDTYNEQFF. CDR3 DNA sequence: TGCAGTGCTAGAGATCTAACTAGCGGGGGTGACACCTACAATGAGCAGTTCTTC.

This clonotype was counted ten times or more. The rearrangement links TRBV7-2 to TRBJ2-1; tentatively, D is TRBD1 (5 bases). The V gene's germline CDR1 is SGHTA and CDR2 FQGNSA. The CDR3 is 15 amino acids. V was shortened by 4 bases and J by 0 bases, with 10 bases between the two germline ends. CDR3 DNA sequence: TGTGCCAGCAGCTACGACAGTAGCTCCTACAATGAGCAGTTCTTC. Amino acid sequence: CASSYDSSSYNEQFF. Variable domain in full (rest from reference TRBV7-2 and TRBJ2-1): GAGVSQSPSNKVTEKGKDVELRCDPISGHTALYWYRQSLGQGLEFLIYFQGNSAPDKSGLPSDRFSAERTGGSVSTLTIQRTQQEDSAVYLCASSYDSSSYNEQFFGPGTRLTVL.

The table lists this clonotype with many counts. V is TRBV5-1 and J is TRBJ2-1; no firm D call. Trimming pared 7 bases from V and 10 bases from J, leaving 12 bases between. Germline CDR1 and CDR2: SGHRS and YFSETQ. The CDR3 extends over 11 amino acids. The CDR3 spells CASGLGSEQFF. Here the CDR3 DNA reads TGCGCCAGCGGATTGGGCAGCGAGCAGTTCTTC.